The 28 T cell receptor beta chains given below trace back to one sample, sequenced in a study of OX40 agonist ivuxolimab in advanced cancers. Library creation used the immunoSEQ multiplex PCR assay. TCRdb carries this immuneACCESS record with in-frame sequences only. Its versions omit some clonotypes, under half of them owing to an unresolved V gene in the studies checked, with the rest unexplained. Across this sample there are roughly 80,000 clones, with around four fifths seen only once. The ten most abundant clones make up around 1.8% of the sample. The specimen comprised CD4+ or CD8+ T cells sorted from blood, sampled in a trial of the OX40 agonist ivuxolimab. All receptors derive from an adult with an advanced solid tumor such as melanoma, head and neck, liver or kidney cancer.

J is TRBJ1-5 and V is TRBV11-2; D ambiguous. V gave up 3 bases and J gave up 0 bases, with 6 bases separating them. CDR3 length equals 14 residues. Germline V lookup: CDR1 SGHAT, CDR2 FQNNGV. Here the CDR3 DNA reads TGTGCCAGCAGCTTGTTCAATAGCAATCAGCCCCAGCATTTT. Residues: CASSLFNSNQPQHF.

The chain employs TRBV19 and TRBJ2-7, with D hard to call. V dropped 7 bases and J dropped 1 base, with 11 bases sitting between them. The CDR3 covers 13 residues. From germline, CDR1 is LNHDA and CDR2 SQIVND (reference sequence). In DNA, the CDR3 is TGTGCCAGTAAATCTGACGTGTCCTACGAGCAGTACTTC. It specifies CASKSDVSYEQYF.

This chain connects TRBV2 to TRBJ2-3; D remains unclear. CDR1 is SNHLY and CDR2 is FYNNEI in the germline V gene. This CDR3 is built from 13 residues. Trimming removed 1 base from V and 4 bases from J, with 6 bases in between. CDR3 in amino acids: CASSEERPDTQYF. For the CDR3, the DNA is TGTGCCAGCAGTGAAGAACGCCCAGATACGCAGTATTTT.

In its sample, this clone was seen a few times. The J gene is TRBJ2-1, the V gene TRBV19; the D gene is possibly TRBD1 (5 bases). CDR1 is LNHDA, CDR2 SQIVND, per germline (reference sequence). This CDR3 contains 16 residues. Trimming shortened V by 11 bases and J by 9 bases, and 29 bases separated the two germline ends. CDR3 in DNA: TGTGCCTCAAGGGGCCTCAGTCAGCCCCGCAGGAGTGAGCAGTTCTTC. Amino acids: CASRGLSQPRRSEQFF.

This clone appeared a single time. V and J are TRBV28 and TRBJ2-7; unclear D gene. The CDR3 length is 14 residues. CDR1 and CDR2 from the germline V gene are MDHEN and SYDVKM. The V end was cut by 3 bases, the J end by 5 bases, with 14 bases between. CDR3: CASSFPGRANEQYF. The CDR3 DNA reads as TGTGCCAGCAGTTTCCCCGGACGAGCCAACGAGCAGTACTTC.

The chain uses TRBV5-1 and TRBJ2-3; the match to TRBD2 covers 7 bases. The germline CDR1 and CDR2 sequences are SGHRS and YFSETQ. CDR3 length: 13 residues. V lost 4 bases to trimming and J lost 4 bases; unmatched junction nucleotides: 3. DNA of the CDR3: TGCGCCAGCAGCCCGGGGAGGGCAGATACGCAGTATTTT. It is translated as CASSPGRADTQYF.

A remark on this clone: The junction shows a germline mismatch at one end, possibly a read error. The V gene is TRBV7-9, the J gene TRBJ2-7; 8 nucleotides line up with TRBD2. The germline CDR1 and CDR2 sequences are SEHNR and FQNEAQ (reference sequence). There are 12 residues in the CDR3. CDR3 nucleotides: TGTGCCAGCAGCTTAGTAACTAGCGGAAATTATTTC. Translation: CASSLVTSGNYF.

This rearrangement joins TRBV29-1 to TRBJ1-1; D is unclear. Germline V gene data show CDR1 as SQVTM and CDR2 as ANQGSEA. There are 13 residues in the CDR3. V lost 7 bases and J 0 bases, leaving 12 bases between the germline ends. This CDR3 reads CSDRQNLNTEAFF. CDR3 sequence (DNA): TGCAGCGATAGACAAAATTTGAACACTGAAGCTTTCTTT. Complete variable domain (other parts from reference TRBV29-1 and TRBJ1-1): SAVISQKPSRDICQRGTSLTIQCQVDSQVTMMFWYRQQPGQSLTLIATANQGSEATYESGFVIDKFPISRPNLTFSTLTVSNMSPEDSSIYLCSDRQNLNTEAFFGQGTRLTVV.

V and J are TRBV6-6 and TRBJ1-2; D is possibly TRBD1 (5 bases). CDR3 size: 14 residues. Trimming shortened V by 4 bases and J by 5 bases, and 14 bases separated the two germline ends. Germline lookup yields CDR1 MNHNY and CDR2 SVGAGI (reference sequence). The CDR3 reads CASSFDRDGYGYTF. For the CDR3, the DNA is TGTGCCAGCAGTTTCGACCGGGACGGGTATGGCTACACCTTC.

The V gene is TRBV5-1, the J gene TRBJ1-2; D is undetermined. Germline CDR1 reads SGHRS; CDR2 reads YFSETQ. This CDR3 is 12 amino acids long. V dropped 5 bases and J dropped 5 bases, with 10 bases sitting between them. DNA for the CDR3: TGCGCCAGCAGTTCTGAAATTTATGGCTACACCTTC. It specifies CASSSEIYGYTF.

This chain connects TRBV5-5 to TRBJ1-4; no clear D. CDR1 is SGHKS, CDR2 YYEKEE, per germline (reference sequence). The V gene lost 0 bases and the J gene lost 0 bases, with 6 bases spanning the gap. This CDR3 comprises 15 residues. The DNA of the CDR3 is TGTGCCAGCAGCTTGGGACGGACAACTAATGAAAAACTGTTTTTT. Its translation is CASSLGRTTNEKLFF.

The rearrangement uses TRBV10-3 and TRBJ2-5; TRBD1 aligns across 7 bases. The CDR3 has 15 amino acids. Germline values: CDR1 ENHRY, CDR2 SYGVKD. Germline trimming cut 6 bases from V and 3 bases from J; bases unmatched to any gene: 10. Here the CDR3 reads CAISVMGQPEETQYF. The CDR3 DNA follows: TGTGCCATCAGCGTAATGGGACAGCCAGAAGAGACCCAGTACTTC.

The rearrangement joins TRBV19 to TRBJ2-1, with a weak D call TRBD2 (7 bases). This CDR3 spans 16 amino acids. Germline lookup yields CDR1 LNHDA and CDR2 SQIVND (reference sequence). Trimming removed 6 bases from V and 0 bases from J, with 15 bases in between. DNA of the CDR3: TGTGCCAGTAGCCCCCAGGGGAGGGCCTCCTACAATGAGCAGTTCTTC. Protein product: CASSPQGRASYNEQFF.

This sequence joins TRBV19 and TRBJ1-3; D not resolved. The CDR3 consists of 17 residues. The ends were cut back, 2 bases at V and 0 bases at J, with 14 bases in the middle. The germline V gene encodes CDR1 LNHDA and CDR2 SQIVND (reference sequence). Here the CDR3 reads CASSIKVPDYSGNTIYF. CDR3 DNA: TGTGCCAGTAGTATAAAGGTCCCTGACTACTCTGGAAACACCATATATTTT.

Here the CDR3 DNA reads TGTGCCAGCAGCTTGGGGGCAGGGGATAATTCACCCCTCCACTTT. Translation gives CASSLGAGDNSPLHF. The rearrangement joins TRBV5-4 to TRBJ1-6; D is possibly TRBD1 (6 bases). The CDR3 totals 15 residues. Germline V lookup: CDR1 SGHNT, CDR2 YYREEE (reference sequence). V lost 0 bases and J 5 bases, leaving 9 bases between the germline ends.

V usage is TRBV28 and J usage is TRBJ1-4; D unclear. Germline V CDR1 and CDR2: MDHEN, SYDVKM. Between the trimmed V and J ends, which lost 5 bases and 7 bases, there was a span of 20 bases. The CDR3 covers 16 residues. CDR3 loop: CASSRYGGRKGEKLFF. The CDR3 DNA follows: TGTGCCAGCAGTCGATATGGTGGGCGCAAAGGTGAAAAACTGTTTTTT. Based on the CDR3 plus reference TRBV28 and TRBJ1-4, the full variable domain is DVKVTQSSRYLVKRTGEKVFLECVQDMDHENMFWYRQDPGLGLRLIYFSYDVKMKEKGDIPEGYSVSREKKERFSLILESASTNQTSMYLCASSRYGGRKGEKLFFGSGTQLSVL.

This clone has just one count. The chain couples TRBV19 to TRBJ1-5, with 8 nucleotides matching TRBD1. V shed 4 bases, J shed 3 bases, and the junction held 8 bases outside the gene matches. This CDR3 is built from 16 residues. Germline V gene data show CDR1 as LNHDA and CDR2 as SQIVND (reference sequence). The DNA for the CDR3 is TGTGCCAGTAGTACCTCGACAGGGGTCCTCAATCAGCCCCAGCATTTT. It codes for CASSTSTGVLNQPQHF.

The chain is built from TRBV28 and TRBJ1-1; no firm D call. Trimming took off 4 bases at V and 4 bases at J, with 13 bases between the two ends. There are 14 residues in the CDR3. Germline V CDR1 and CDR2: MDHEN, SYDVKM. CDR3 bases: TGTGCCAGCAGTTGGGGTGGCCGGGGCACTGAAGCTTTCTTT. Encoded protein: CASSWGGRGTEAFF.

The table lists this clone with a count of one. CDR3 protein: CASSLEQLNTEAFF. The DNA for the CDR3 is TGTGCCAGCAGTTTAGAACAGTTGAACACTGAAGCTTTCTTT. The genes are TRBV28 and TRBJ1-1, with D unclear. Per the germline V gene, CDR1 is MDHEN and CDR2 is SYDVKM. The V and J ends lost 2 bases and 0 bases respectively, with 7 bases between them. CDR3 size: 14 residues.

The chain uses TRBV30 and TRBJ2-7, with 11 bases aligning to TRBD2. There are 12 residues in the CDR3. The ends lost 5 bases at V and 5 bases at J; junction bases unmatched: 2. Germline CDR1 and CDR2: GTSNPN and SVGIG (reference sequence). The DNA for the CDR3 is TGTGCCTGGTTAGCGGGAGGGCACGAGCAGTACTTC. Protein sequence: CAWLAGGHEQYF.

The genes are TRBV28 and TRBJ1-5; D is perhaps TRBD1 (6 bases). The V gene's germline CDR1 is MDHEN and CDR2 SYDVKM. Deletions cut 2 bases from V and 4 bases from J, with 18 bases between. The CDR3 length is 17 residues. The CDR3 nucleotides read TGTGCCAGCAGTTTAATAGGCAGGGGAGTGGGAAATCAGCCCCAGCATTTT. Protein sequence: CASSLIGRGVGNQPQHF.

This chain joins TRBV5-1 and TRBJ2-7; 8 bases line up with TRBD1. The V and J ends lost 0 bases and 8 bases, in that order; junction bases with no gene match: 10. The CDR3 has 15 amino acids. From germline, CDR1 is SGHRS and CDR2 YFSETQ. CDR3 in amino acids: CASSLDGTGLAKQYF. The CDR3 DNA follows: TGCGCCAGCAGCTTGGATGGGACAGGCCTTGCAAAGCAGTACTTC. The full variable domain, its missing parts supplied by reference TRBV5-1 and TRBJ2-7, is KAGVTQTPRYLIKTRGQQVTLSCSPISGHRSVSWYQQTPGQGLQFLFEYFSETQRNKGNFPGRFSGRQFSNSRSEMNVSTLELGDSALYLCASSLDGTGLAKQYFGPGTRLTVT.

V is TRBV15 and J is TRBJ2-4; D possibly corresponds to TRBD2 (6 bases). The J call is in doubt because the DNA end fits TRBJ2-7 better. Germline values: CDR1 LNHNV, CDR2 YYDKDF (reference sequence). The CDR3 runs 13 residues. CDR3 in amino acids: CATSRDLGGEQYF. CDR3 in DNA: TGTGCCACCAGCAGAGATCTCGGGGGCGAGCAGTACTTC.

The chain couples TRBV5-1 to TRBJ2-2, with D uncertain. This CDR3 spans 14 amino acids. Trimming removed 4 bases from V and 0 bases from J, with 7 bases in between. Germline assignment: CDR1 SGHRS and CDR2 YFSETQ. The CDR3 nucleotides read TGCGCCAGCAGCACAAGCCCGAACACCGGGGAGCTGTTTTTT. This codes for CASSTSPNTGELFF.

CDR3 in DNA: TGTGCCAGCAGAGGGGGGCTGCCTAATGAAAAACTGTTTTTT. Its protein product is CASRGGLPNEKLFF. The chain combines TRBV14 with TRBJ1-4; possibly TRBD1 for D (6 bases). V shed 6 bases and J shed 3 bases, with 11 bases lying between them. There are 14 residues in the CDR3. Germline V CDR1 and CDR2: SGHDN, FVKESK.

This clone was seen only a few times. This chain uses TRBV7-2 with TRBJ1-5; no firm D call. Germline CDR1 and CDR2: SGHTA and FQGNSA. The CDR3 totals 13 residues. V was trimmed by 1 base and J by 6 bases, leaving 7 bases between them. The CDR3 loop is CASSLERGQPQHF. CDR3 bases: TGTGCCAGCAGCTTAGAGCGGGGTCAGCCCCAGCATTTT.

About this clone: A junction boundary mismatches the germline segment, possibly from a read error. In DNA form, the CDR3 reads TGTGCCGGCAGCTCAAGTCTGAACACTGAAGCTTTCTTT. Protein product: CAGSSSLNTEAFF. The chain couples TRBV11-2 to TRBJ1-1, with D hard to call. Germline V gene data show CDR1 as SGHAT and CDR2 as FQNNGV. CDR3 length equals 13 residues.

The J gene is TRBJ2-3, the V gene TRBV5-8; D may be TRBD2 (6 bases). V lost 3 bases and J 0 bases, leaving 14 bases between the germline ends. Germline assignment: CDR1 SGHTS and CDR2 YDEGEE. The CDR3 loop spans 16 amino acids. CDR3 in DNA: TGTGCCAGCAGCTCCGGGGCGGGACTTAGCACAGATACGCAGTATTTT. Protein sequence: CASSSGAGLSTDTQYF.